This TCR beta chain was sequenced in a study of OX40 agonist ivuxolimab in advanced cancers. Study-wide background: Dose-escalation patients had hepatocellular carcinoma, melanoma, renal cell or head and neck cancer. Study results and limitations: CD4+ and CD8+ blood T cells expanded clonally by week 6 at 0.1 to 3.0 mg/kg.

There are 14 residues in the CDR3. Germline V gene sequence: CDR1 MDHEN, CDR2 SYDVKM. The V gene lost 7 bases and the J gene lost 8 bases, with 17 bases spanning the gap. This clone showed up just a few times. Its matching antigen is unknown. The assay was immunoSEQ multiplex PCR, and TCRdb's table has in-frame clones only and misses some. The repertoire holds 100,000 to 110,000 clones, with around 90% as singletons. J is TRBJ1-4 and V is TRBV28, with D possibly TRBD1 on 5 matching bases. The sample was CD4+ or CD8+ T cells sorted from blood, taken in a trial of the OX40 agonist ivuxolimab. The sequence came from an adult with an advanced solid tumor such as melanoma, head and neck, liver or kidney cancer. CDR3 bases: TGTGCCAGCACTCTGGGGAGGGGTCGGGAAAAACTGTTTTTT. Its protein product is CASTLGRGREKLFF. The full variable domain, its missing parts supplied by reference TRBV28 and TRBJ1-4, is DVKVTQSSRYLVKRTGEKVFLECVQDMDHENMFWYRQDPGLGLRLIYFSYDVKMKEKGDIPEGYSVSREKKERFSLILESASTNQTSMYLCASTLGRGREKLFFGSGTQLSVL.